These 27 T cell receptor beta chains originate from one sample sequenced in a study of blood T cell repertoires in COVID-19. Repertoires were generated with immunoSEQ multiplex PCR, while TCRdb's copy carries only in-frame clones and drops some. The sample lists 300,000 or so clones; about 90% were seen once. The source material was PBMCs or T cells enriched from blood (not recorded which). Receptor source: a woman in her 30s who had recovered from COVID-19.

In the case of this clone: An end of the junction differs from the germline gene, which may be a read error. The rearrangement links TRBV5-1 to TRBJ2-7; TRBD1 aligns across 10 bases. The CDR3 length is 13 residues. Germline CDR1 is SGHRS and CDR2 is YFSETQ. CDR3 DNA sequence: TGCGCCAGCAGCTTGGGGACAGGGGGACCCTCGAACTTC. It specifies CASSLGTGGPSNF. The whole variable domain, remainder taken from reference TRBV5-1 and TRBJ2-7, is KAGVTQTPRYLIKTRGQQVTLSCSPISGHRSVSWYQQTPGQGLQFLFEYFSETQRNKGNFPGRFSGRQFSNSRSEMNVSTLELGDSALYLCASSLGTGGPSNFGPGTRLTVT.

The gene calls are TRBV18 and TRBJ1-2; D is ambiguous. This CDR3 has 13 amino acids. Germline V gene sequence: CDR1 KGHSH, CDR2 LQKENI. With 5 bases removed from V and 2 bases from J, the gap between germline ends came to 9 bases. The CDR3 DNA reads TGTGCCAGCTCAAGCGGACGGAACTATGGCTACACCTTC. Residues: CASSSGRNYGYTF.

This clone was observed once. The chain employs TRBV2 and TRBJ2-2; perhaps TRBD1 as D (5 bases). CDR1 and CDR2 (germline): SNHLY, FYNNEI. The CDR3 contains 13 residues. V lost 1 base, J lost 9 bases, and 9 bases lay in between. DNA for the CDR3: TGTGCCAGCAGTGAAGTGGGGCCCCGGGAGCTGTTTTTT. It translates to CASSEVGPRELFF.

This sequence joins TRBV6-2 or TRBV6-3 and TRBJ1-6; TRBD1 agrees at 8 bases. CDR1 MNHEY and CDR2 SVGEGT come from the germline V gene. Trimming at V came to 0 bases and at J to 6 bases, leaving 4 bases not matched to a gene. The CDR3 is 16 residues long. CDR3 DNA sequence: TGTGCCAGCAGTTACTCTTGGCAGGGGGCTAATTCACCCCTCCACTTT. Amino acid sequence: CASSYSWQGANSPLHF.

The V call is TRBV12-3 or TRBV12-4, the J call TRBJ1-1; 7 bases map to TRBD1. The CDR3 is 11 amino acids. The V segment lost 5 bases and the J segment 6 bases; nucleotides outside the gene matches: 0. The CDR3 protein is CASSRGPEAFF. DNA of the CDR3: TGTGCCAGCAGTAGGGGGCCTGAAGCTTTCTTT.

The chain carries TRBV28 and TRBJ1-5; D might be TRBD1 (5 bases). Germline assignment: CDR1 MDHEN and CDR2 SYDVKM. V lost 7 bases and J 2 bases, leaving 9 bases between the germline ends. The CDR3 extends over 13 amino acids. The CDR3: CASMGQGNQPQHF. The CDR3 DNA reads TGTGCCAGCATGGGGCAGGGCAATCAGCCCCAGCATTTT.

The J gene is TRBJ1-6, the V gene TRBV19; weak D call: TRBD1 (5 bases). V lost 7 bases and J 7 bases, leaving 20 bases between the germline ends. CDR1 LNHDA and CDR2 SQIVND come from the germline V gene (reference sequence). The CDR3 sequence is 16 residues long. For the CDR3, the DNA is TGTGCCAGTACCACACTGGGCCAGGGCGGAAATTCACCCCTCCACTTT. Residues: CASTTLGQGGNSPLHF.

The chain links TRBV7-2 to TRBJ1-2, with a possible D match to TRBD1 (5 bases). This CDR3 has 18 residues. Trimming cost V 4 bases and J 0 bases, with 21 bases left between them. From germline, CDR1 is SGHTA and CDR2 FQGNSA. CDR3 sequence reads: CASSSPDRRLLANYGYTF. The CDR3, as DNA: TGTGCCAGCAGCTCCCCCGACAGAAGGCTCCTAGCTAACTATGGCTACACCTTC. The whole variable domain, remainder taken from reference TRBV7-2 and TRBJ1-2, is GAGVSQSPSNKVTEKGKDVELRCDPISGHTALYWYRQSLGQGLEFLIYFQGNSAPDKSGLPSDRFSAERTGGSVSTLTIQRTQQEDSAVYLCASSSPDRRLLANYGYTFGSGTRLTVV.

The V gene is TRBV3-1 (or the pseudogene TRBV3-2), the J gene TRBJ1-5; D gene ambiguous. This CDR3 spans 16 amino acids. The V end was cut by 0 bases, the J end by 2 bases, with 11 bases between. Per germline, CDR1 LGHDT and CDR2 YNNKEL (reference sequence). CDR3 sequence (DNA): TGTGCCAGCAGCCAAGATCTTTCGGTGGGCAATCAGCCCCAGCATTTT. This codes for CASSQDLSVGNQPQHF.

About this clone itself: The sample carries other DNA sequences with the same CDR3. The J gene is TRBJ1-3, the V gene TRBV28; the D gene is possibly TRBD1 (5 bases). This CDR3 has 15 amino acids. V lost 2 bases and J lost 1, with 9 bases in between. The germline CDR1 and CDR2 sequences are MDHEN and SYDVKM. The CDR3 loop reads CASSLDTGSGNTIYF. In nucleotides, the CDR3 is TGTGCCAGCAGTTTAGACACAGGTTCTGGAAACACCATATATTTT.

This clone was seen once. The rearrangement joins TRBV4-3 to TRBJ1-4, with 9 nucleotides matching TRBD1. The CDR3 has 16 amino acids. Germline V gene sequence: CDR1 LGHNA, CDR2 YSLEER. The trim removed 1 base at V and 5 bases at J, leaving 5 bases unmatched. The CDR3 DNA reads TGCGCCAGCAGCCAAGCTGTGACAGGGGGGAATGAAAAACTGTTTTTT. It codes for CASSQAVTGGNEKLFF.

V is TRBV5-1 and J is TRBJ1-6, with D perhaps TRBD1 (6 bases). The CDR3 runs to 17 residues. In germline, CDR1 is SGHRS, CDR2 YFSETQ. With 0 bases removed from V and 6 bases from J, the gap between germline ends came to 16 bases. The CDR3 sequence is CASSLAGGGRFNSPLHF. In DNA form, the CDR3 reads TGCGCCAGCAGCTTGGCTGGCGGGGGGCGATTTAATTCACCCCTCCACTTT.

The CDR3 nucleotides read TGTGCCAGCAGTCCATTCCGGGACACAGTGGAGCACGGAGAGACCCAGTACTTC. Its protein is CASSPFRDTVEHGETQYF. The chain carries TRBV27 and TRBJ2-5; D possibly corresponds to TRBD1 (6 bases). The V end lost 5 bases, the J end lost 4 bases, and 26 bases lay between the germline ends. Germline CDR1 is MNHEY and CDR2 is SMNVEV (reference sequence). The CDR3 totals 18 residues.

Comments on this clone: Other nucleotide sequences in the sample specify the same CDR3. The V call is TRBV5-4, the J call TRBJ2-3; TRBD1 agrees at 8 bases. V shed 0 bases, J shed 1 base, and the junction held 4 bases outside the gene matches. The CDR3 is made up of 16 amino acids. Per germline, CDR1 SGHNT and CDR2 YYREEE (reference sequence). CDR3 sequence (DNA): TGTGCCAGCAGCTTGGGCGGCAGGGGGCGCACAGATACGCAGTATTTT. This encodes CASSLGGRGRTDTQYF.

The rearrangement joins TRBV28 to TRBJ1-4; 7 bases fit TRBD1. This CDR3 has 12 amino acids. The V segment lost 6 bases and the J segment 11 bases; nucleotides outside the gene matches: 6. Germline V gives CDR1 MDHEN, CDR2 SYDVKM. The CDR3 loop reads CASSLAQGKLFF. CDR3 sequence (DNA): TGTGCCAGCAGCTTGGCACAGGGGAAACTGTTTTTT.

The V and J genes are TRBV7-2 and TRBJ1-5; D might be TRBD1 (5 bases). Germline-derived CDR1 and CDR2 are SGHTA and FQGNSA. The CDR3 has 13 residues. Trimming removed 8 bases from V and 7 bases from J, with 15 bases in between. As DNA, the CDR3 is TGTGCCAGCGGACGAATCGGGGGGCAGCCCCAGCATTTT. Protein product: CASGRIGGQPQHF.

The gene calls are TRBV7-9 and TRBJ1-2, with D perhaps matching TRBD1 (5 bases). CDR3 length equals 16 residues. V lost 5 bases, J lost 2 bases, and 18 bases lay in between. Germline V CDR1 and CDR2: SEHNR, FQNEAQ (reference sequence). Written as DNA, the CDR3 is TGTGCCAGCAGCGGAGGGGACGGCGCACCCAACTATGGCTACACCTTC. Amino acid sequence: CASSGGDGAPNYGYTF.

The CDR3 is CASSLEAWSYGYTF. The CDR3 DNA is TGTGCCAGCAGCTTAGAAGCATGGAGCTATGGCTACACCTTC. The chain employs TRBV7-9 and TRBJ1-2; unclear D gene. This CDR3 has 14 residues. The V gene's germline CDR1 is SEHNR and CDR2 FQNEAQ (reference sequence). Trimming took off 1 base at V and 4 bases at J, with 10 bases between the two ends. The full variable domain, completed using reference TRBV7-9 and TRBJ1-2, is DTGVSQNPRHKITKRGQNVTFRCDPISEHNRLYWYRQTLGQGPEFLTYFQNEAQLEKSRLLSDRFSAERPKGSFSTLEIQRTEQGDSAMYLCASSLEAWSYGYTFGSGTRLTVV.

The chain uses TRBV24-1 and TRBJ1-2; TRBD1 agrees at 7 bases. The V segment lost 5 bases and the J segment 5 bases; nucleotides outside the gene matches: 4. This CDR3 spans 13 amino acids. The germline V gene has CDR1 KGHDR and CDR2 SFDVKD. CDR3 coding DNA: TGTGCCACCAGTGTCGGGACAGCGTATGGCTACACCTTC. This encodes CATSVGTAYGYTF.

V is TRBV5-4 and J is TRBJ2-3; 8 nucleotides align to TRBD2. Germline loops: CDR1 SGHNT, CDR2 YYREEE (reference sequence). The CDR3 length is 16 residues. V dropped 0 bases and J dropped 2; count of bases not matched to a gene: 5. The CDR3 DNA is TGTGCCAGCAGCTTGGATTTAGCGGGGAACACAGATACGCAGTATTTT. Translated: CASSLDLAGNTDTQYF.

V is TRBV25-1 and J is TRBJ2-2; TRBD1 matches at 8 bases. Germline V lookup: CDR1 MGHDK, CDR2 SYGVNS. J lost 5 bases, V lost 6 bases, and 11 bases had no gene match. The CDR3 contains 16 residues. CDR3 DNA sequence: TGTGCCAGCAGCCCTCCGCAACAGGGGGAAACCGGGGAGCTGTTTTTT. Translated: CASSPPQQGETGELFF.

Only a few counts were recorded for this clone. The rearrangement links TRBV7-2 to TRBJ2-3; 9 positions agree with TRBD2. Germline V CDR1 and CDR2: SGHTA, FQGNSA. The trim removed 4 bases at V and 6 bases at J, leaving 8 bases unmatched. CDR3 length: 15 residues. CDR3 coding DNA: TGTGCCAGCAGCTCAAGGAGCGGGGGGAGCGATACGCAGTATTTT. This sequence encodes CASSSRSGGSDTQYF. Full variable domain (outside the CDR3, taken from reference TRBV7-2 and TRBJ2-3): GAGVSQSPSNKVTEKGKDVELRCDPISGHTALYWYRQSLGQGLEFLIYFQGNSAPDKSGLPSDRFSAERTGGSVSTLTIQRTQQEDSAVYLCASSSRSGGSDTQYFGPGTRLTVL.

The chain employs TRBV19 and TRBJ2-3; 10 positions agree with TRBD2. After removal of 3 bases from V and 1 base from J, the junction contained 7 bases not matched to a gene. CDR1 LNHDA and CDR2 SQIVND come from the germline V gene (reference sequence). CDR3 length equals 17 residues. CDR3 sequence: CASSMASGGRRTDTQYF. For the CDR3, the DNA is TGTGCCAGTAGTATGGCTAGCGGGGGCCGGCGCACAGATACGCAGTATTTT.

The CDR3 loop reads CATRGTGVDRTEAFF. CDR3 DNA sequence: TGTGCCACCCGGGGGACAGGGGTGGATAGGACTGAAGCTTTCTTT. V usage is TRBV24-1 and J usage is TRBJ1-1; 10 bases are a match to TRBD1. The V segment lost 9 bases and the J segment 5 bases; nucleotides outside the gene matches: 11. CDR1 and CDR2 from the germline V gene are KGHDR and SFDVKD. CDR3 length: 15 residues.

This sequence joins TRBV25-1 and TRBJ2-3; 8 bases map to TRBD1. The germline V gene encodes CDR1 MGHDK and CDR2 SYGVNS. This CDR3 spans 14 amino acids. Trimming removed 6 bases from V and 5 bases from J; junction bases left unmatched: 7. The chain's CDR3 is CASRSDREKDTQYF. The CDR3 bases are TGTGCCAGCAGATCGGACAGGGAGAAAGATACGCAGTATTTT.

The rearrangement links TRBV5-5 to TRBJ1-5; D is uncertain. The CDR3 extends over 13 amino acids. Trimming cost V 0 bases and J 8 bases, with 9 bases left between them. Germline values: CDR1 SGHKS, CDR2 YYEKEE (reference sequence). CDR3 sequence: CASSLGGAEPQHF. The CDR3 DNA is TGTGCCAGCAGCTTGGGTGGCGCGGAGCCCCAGCATTTT.

A word on this clone: The sample carries other DNA sequences with the same CDR3. The rearrangement links TRBV7-8 to TRBJ1-6; 8 bases agree with TRBD1. CDR1 and CDR2 (germline): SGHVS, FQNEAQ. The CDR3 length is 14 residues. After removal of 1 base from V and 7 bases from J, the junction contained 0 bases not matched to a gene. The CDR3 DNA reads as TGTGCCAGCAGCTTAGACAGGGGGAATTCACCCCTCCACTTT. It translates to CASSLDRGNSPLHF.